This T cell receptor (beta chain) comes out of a study of metastatic and nonmetastatic thyroid tumors. Across the study: Repertoire comparison spanned blood and tumor or nodule tissue of malignant and benign thyroid patients. Study-level findings and limits: It was reportedly found that TCR beta diversity was significantly higher in malignant thyroid tumors than in benign nodules, a difference seen in both blood and tumor samples.

No treatment of any kind had been given to any patient before thyroid surgery. Germline lookup yields CDR1 LGHDT and CDR2 YNNKEL (reference sequence). The CDR3 consists of 13 residues. Trimming shortened V by 1 base and J by 1 base, and 4 bases separated the two germline ends. With MiXCR, TCRdb called clones anew from the PCR reads. In the table there are around 59,000 clones, roughly 16% of which are singletons. About this clone itself: Its antigen remains unknown. A much more abundant neighbour one base away suggests this may be a read error. The conserved phenylalanine or tryptophan normally closing the CDR3 is absent here, so this likely arose from a read error.

Sequencing was performed on blood. The sequence derives from a male donor with papillary thyroid cancer or a benign thyroid nodule (not recorded which). Some clones in this sample may be carry-over from other donors' samples. The chain joins TRBV3-1 to TRBJ2-5; D unresolved. CDR3 nucleotides: TGTGCCAGCAGCCAAGGGACCCAAGAGACCCAGTACCTC. Amino acid sequence: CASSQGTQETQYL.